The 28 T cell receptor beta chains presented below share a single source sample, sequenced in a study of early T cells in non-severe SARS-CoV-2 infection. TCRdb re-called the 5' RACE reads through MiXCR, storing one row per CDR3 protein. The repertoire holds fewer than 60,000 distinct CDR3 sequences, with about 10% as singletons. The sequenced sample was whole blood. These receptors came from an adult who was a healthcare worker with PCR-confirmed SARS-CoV-2 infection or an uninfected control (not recorded which).

This clonotype was seen repeatedly, ten times or more. The chain combines TRBV5-1 with TRBJ2-7; TRBD1 aligns across 9 bases. The trim removed 5 bases at V and 11 bases at J, leaving 11 bases unmatched. The CDR3 loop spans 13 amino acids. Germline-derived CDR1 and CDR2 are SGHRS and YFSETQ. In DNA, the CDR3 is TGCGCCAGCAGACAAAACGGGGACAGGGTCGAGTACTTC. This gives the protein CASRQNGDRVEYF.

Details on this clonotype: An end of the junction does not agree with germline; a read error may underlie this. The chain recombines TRBV19 with TRBJ1-2; 7 bases are a match to TRBD1. Germline V lookup: CDR1 LNHDA, CDR2 SQIVND (reference sequence). The CDR3 contains 14 residues. CDR3 region: CASSISRDSRGHTF. In DNA, the CDR3 is TGTGCCAGTAGTATCTCCCGGGACAGCCGTGGCCACACCTTC.

The chain couples TRBV27 to TRBJ2-1, with TRBD2 matching over 8 bases. Germline CDR1 is MNHEY and CDR2 is SMNVEV (reference sequence). J lost 0 bases, V lost 3 bases, and 4 bases had no gene match. This CDR3 contains 16 residues. The CDR3 DNA follows: TGTGCCAGCAGTTTTAGAGCGGGAGACTCCTACAATGAGCAGTTCTTC. Translating gives CASSFRAGDSYNEQFF.

This clonotype was seen a handful of times. This rearrangement joins TRBV25-1 to TRBJ1-1, with unresolved D. The germline gives CDR1 MGHDK, CDR2 SYGVNS. The V end was cut by 4 bases, the J end by 5 bases, with 14 bases between. The CDR3 totals 14 residues. This chain's CDR3 is CASSGSKVGTEAFF. CDR3 sequence (DNA): TGTGCCAGCAGTGGATCGAAGGTTGGGACTGAAGCTTTCTTT.

The CDR3 region has the DNA TGTGCCAGCAGCTTAGAGGCGGGCTATAATTCACCCCTCCACTTT. Its protein is CASSLEAGYNSPLHF. The gene calls are TRBV7-8 and TRBJ1-6; D is undetermined. CDR1 and CDR2 from the germline V gene are SGHVS and FQNEAQ. This CDR3 is built from 15 residues. V was clipped by 1 base and J by 3 bases, with 7 bases between them.

Only one count was recorded for this clonotype. The V and J genes are TRBV2 and TRBJ1-1, with TRBD1 identical over 8 bases. Per germline, CDR1 SNHLY and CDR2 FYNNEI. The CDR3 contains 19 residues. V shed 8 bases and J 1 base; nucleotides not matched to a gene: 21. The CDR3 bases are TGTGCCAGCCATATTCCCGACAGGGGCAAGCCCGTAAAGAACACTGAAGCTTTCTTT. Its translation: CASHIPDRGKPVKNTEAFF.

This clonotype was detected a few times. This chain connects TRBV12-3 or TRBV12-4 to TRBJ2-1; D could derive from TRBD1 or TRBD2 (5 bases each). There are 12 residues in the CDR3. Trimming shortened V by 6 bases and J by 15 bases, and 18 bases separated the two germline ends. The CDR3 is CASRGHSRAGFF. CDR3 DNA: TGTGCCAGCAGAGGCCATTCCAGGGCGGGGTTCTTC.

This clonotype has ten or more counts. The genes are TRBV5-1 and TRBJ2-3; 10 bases line up with TRBD2. Germline V gives CDR1 SGHRS, CDR2 YFSETQ. The ends lost 5 bases at V and 2 bases at J; junction bases unmatched: 5. The CDR3 extends over 15 amino acids. The CDR3 DNA reads as TGCGCCAGCAGTCGGACTAGCGGCCTCACAGATACGCAGTATTTT. This gives the protein CASSRTSGLTDTQYF. Combining the CDR3 with reference TRBV5-1 and TRBJ2-3 gives the whole variable domain KAGVTQTPRYLIKTRGQQVTLSCSPISGHRSVSWYQQTPGQGLQFLFEYFSETQRNKGNFPGRFSGRQFSNSRSEMNVSTLELGDSALYLCASSRTSGLTDTQYFGPGTRLTVL.

This clonotype was detected only once. The chain links TRBV7-2 to TRBJ1-1; D is unclear. V lost 7 bases to trimming and J lost 2 bases, with 11 bases between them. CDR3 length: 13 residues. Germline assignment: CDR1 SGHTA and CDR2 FQGNSA. The CDR3 loop is CASKLDFNTEAFF. The CDR3 nucleotides are TGTGCCAGCAAATTAGACTTTAACACTGAAGCTTTCTTT.

This clonotype was recorded many times. V is TRBV6-1 and J is TRBJ2-1; unclear D gene. Germline-derived CDR1 and CDR2 are MNHNS and SASEGT. The length of the CDR3 is 15 residues. Trimming stripped 2 bases from V and 5 bases from J, with 13 bases between. This chain's CDR3 is CASSEIVRKNNEQFF. The CDR3 DNA reads as TGTGCCAGCAGTGAAATTGTTCGCAAAAACAATGAGCAGTTCTTC.

This clonotype was counted ten times or more. The chain recombines TRBV6-1 with TRBJ2-5; 15 bases map to TRBD2. Germline V gene sequence: CDR1 MNHNS, CDR2 SASEGT. The CDR3 length is 16 residues. With V trimmed by 4 bases and J by 4 bases, 4 bases remained unmatched. The CDR3 here is CASSARTSGRGETQYF. The CDR3 nucleotides are TGTGCCAGCAGTGCTCGGACTAGCGGGAGGGGAGAGACCCAGTACTTC.

The V gene is TRBV29-1, the J gene TRBJ1-1, with TRBD1 identical over 9 bases. V gave up 6 bases and J gave up 4 bases; unmatched junction bases: 9. Germline V gives CDR1 SQVTM, CDR2 ANQGSEA. The CDR3 is made up of 14 amino acids. The CDR3 is CSVKTGGFGTEAFF. In DNA form, the CDR3 reads TGCAGCGTGAAGACAGGGGGTTTTGGCACTGAAGCTTTCTTT.

This clonotype was recorded a few times. J is TRBJ2-7 and V is TRBV4-2; D unresolved. The germline CDR1 and CDR2 sequences are LGHNA and YNFKEQ. Trimming pared 4 bases from V and 3 bases from J, leaving 16 bases between. The CDR3 consists of 15 residues. The CDR3 region is CASSPPGRGNYEQYF. CDR3 coding DNA: TGTGCCAGCAGCCCCCCGGGTCGCGGAAACTACGAGCAGTACTTC.

This clonotype was detected a few times. The chain couples TRBV6-9 to TRBJ2-5, with D unclear. Germline CDR1 MNHGY, CDR2 SVAAGI. The length of the CDR3 is 16 residues. V was trimmed by 10 bases and J by 2 bases, leaving 23 bases between them. The CDR3 sequence is CATPAPAQPSQETQYF. For the CDR3, the DNA is TGTGCCACCCCAGCCCCGGCGCAACCATCACAAGAGACCCAGTACTTC.

The rearrangement joins TRBV10-3 to TRBJ2-7, with 11 bases matching TRBD2. Germline CDR1 ENHRY, CDR2 SYGVKD. The CDR3 has 14 amino acids. V trimming: 7 bases; J trimming: 2 bases; junction bases outside the gene matches: 4. The chain's CDR3 is CAINFSGRAYEQYF. As DNA, the CDR3 is TGTGCCATCAACTTTAGCGGGAGGGCCTACGAGCAGTACTTC.

This clonotype was counted only a few times. This chain uses TRBV5-4 with TRBJ1-1, with 7 bases aligning to TRBD1. Per germline, CDR1 SGHNT and CDR2 YYREEE (reference sequence). V shed 0 bases, J shed 3 bases, and the junction held 5 bases outside the gene matches. This CDR3 comprises 15 residues. In DNA, the CDR3 is TGTGCCAGCAGCTTGGGACAGGGTTTGGACACTGAAGCTTTCTTT. Protein: CASSLGQGLDTEAFF.

This clonotype has ten or more counts. CDR3 amino acids: CASSRGGQNYEQYF. Written as DNA, the CDR3 is TGTGCCAGCAGCCGGGGGGGGCAGAACTACGAGCAGTACTTC. The V call is TRBV7-2, the J call TRBJ2-7; 8 bases are a match to TRBD2. The CDR3 has 14 amino acids. Germline assignment: CDR1 SGHTA and CDR2 FQGNSA. Trimming at V came to 5 bases and at J to 3 bases, leaving 6 bases not matched to a gene.

The J gene is TRBJ1-2, the V gene TRBV20-1, with D perhaps matching TRBD1 (5 bases). The germline V gene has CDR1 DFQATT and CDR2 SNEGSKA (reference sequence). Trimming cost V 8 bases and J 8 bases, with 15 bases left between them. CDR3 length: 11 residues. This chain's CDR3 is CSTWGPRGYTF. CDR3 DNA: TGCAGTACATGGGGCCCTAGAGGCTACACCTTC.

This clonotype was seen ten or more times. The chain links TRBV20-1 to TRBJ1-1; D gene unclear. The CDR3 sequence is 15 residues long. In germline, CDR1 is DFQATT, CDR2 SNEGSKA (reference sequence). Trimming cost V 3 bases and J 0 bases, with 14 bases left between them. The CDR3 reads CSARPGVGLNTEAFF. The CDR3 DNA sequence: TGCAGTGCTAGGCCCGGTGTCGGGTTGAACACTGAAGCTTTCTTT.

This clonotype has a handful of counts. The chain links TRBV28 to TRBJ1-5; tentatively, D is TRBD1 (5 bases). The V gene lost 5 bases and the J gene lost 7 bases, with 18 bases spanning the gap. CDR1 MDHEN and CDR2 SYDVKM come from the germline V gene. The CDR3 runs 15 residues. The DNA for the CDR3 is TGTGCCAGCAGTCCCCTCGAAGGGGAGTGGCAGCCCCAGCATTTT. Translation gives CASSPLEGEWQPQHF. The entire variable domain, with the rest obtained from reference TRBV28 and TRBJ1-5, is as follows: DVKVTQSSRYLVKRTGEKVFLECVQDMDHENMFWYRQDPGLGLRLIYFSYDVKMKEKGDIPEGYSVSREKKERFSLILESASTNQTSMYLCASSPLEGEWQPQHFGDGTRLSIL.

The sample holds many counts of this clonotype. The gene calls are TRBV5-1 and TRBJ2-7; D may be TRBD1 (7 bases). The CDR3 consists of 14 residues. CDR1 SGHRS and CDR2 YFSETQ come from the germline V gene. Trimming left V 0 bases short and J 6 bases short, with 13 bases between. CDR3 bases: TGCGCCAGCAGCTTGGTAGGAGGGGGCGTCGAGCAGTACTTC. Residues: CASSLVGGGVEQYF. The full variable domain, with the rest looked up from reference TRBV5-1 and TRBJ2-7, is KAGVTQTPRYLIKTRGQQVTLSCSPISGHRSVSWYQQTPGQGLQFLFEYFSETQRNKGNFPGRFSGRQFSNSRSEMNVSTLELGDSALYLCASSLVGGGVEQYFGPGTRLTVT.

This clonotype was seen repeatedly, ten times or more. This chain connects TRBV7-6 to TRBJ2-2; D call uncertain. The CDR3 has 12 amino acids. Germline V gene sequence: CDR1 SGHVS, CDR2 FNYEAQ. The V and J ends lost 2 bases and 6 bases respectively, with 4 bases between them. The CDR3 protein is CASSLSPGELFF. DNA for the CDR3: TGTGCCAGCAGCTTAAGCCCCGGGGAGCTGTTTTTT.

V is TRBV2 and J is TRBJ2-3; D unresolved. Germline CDR1 is SNHLY and CDR2 is FYNNEI. The ends were cut back, 7 bases at V and 0 bases at J, with 5 bases in the middle. This CDR3 spans 12 amino acids. CDR3 protein: CASTLSTDTQYF. CDR3 sequence (DNA): TGTGCCAGCACTCTTAGCACAGATACGCAGTATTTT. The full variable domain, with the rest looked up from reference TRBV2 and TRBJ2-3, is EPEVTQTPSHQVTQMGQEVILRCVPISNHLYFYWYRQILGQKVEFLVSFYNNEISEKSEIFDDQFSVERPDGSNFTLKIRSTKLEDSAMYFCASTLSTDTQYFGPGTRLTVL.

Turning to this clonotype: This could be a read error, since a much larger clone is one nucleotide away. V and J are TRBV9 and TRBJ1-6; D is possibly TRBD1 (6 bases). The CDR3 has 16 residues. V lost 4 bases to trimming and J lost 9 bases, with 20 bases between them. Germline CDR1 and CDR2: SGDLS and YYNGEE. CDR3 sequence (DNA): TGTGCCAGCAGCTCGTGCCTTGGGGGGCCGGGTTCACCCCTCCACTTT. Its translation: CASSSCLGGPGSPLHF.

In this sample, this clonotype turned up many times. This chain connects TRBV20-1 to TRBJ2-1; possible D gene TRBD1, 6 bases. The CDR3 length is 12 residues. Germline CDR1 reads DFQATT; CDR2 reads SNEGSKA (reference sequence). V gave up 2 bases and J gave up 8 bases, with 10 bases separating them. Here the CDR3 reads CSARYRAYEQFF. The CDR3 DNA reads TGCAGTGCTAGATACAGGGCATATGAGCAGTTCTTC.

In this sample, this clonotype turned up many times. The V gene is TRBV4-2, the J gene TRBJ1-5, with D perhaps matching TRBD1 (5 bases). Germline V gene lookup returns CDR1 LGHNA and CDR2 YNFKEQ. The length of the CDR3 is 15 residues. V lost 0 bases and J 3 bases, leaving 9 bases between the germline ends. The CDR3 protein is CASSQERGYNQPQHF. CDR3 bases: TGTGCCAGCAGCCAAGAACGGGGGTACAATCAGCCCCAGCATTTT.

This clonotype showed up just a few times. V and J are TRBV11-2 and TRBJ2-7; TRBD1 agrees at 9 bases. V was pared by 4 bases and J by 6 bases, with 7 bases of the junction left unmatched. CDR1 SGHAT and CDR2 FQNNGV come from the germline V gene. The CDR3 is 14 residues long. For the CDR3, the DNA is TGTGCCAGCAGCTCGTGGACAGGGGTCTCCGAGCAGTACTTC. Amino acid sequence: CASSSWTGVSEQYF.

The rearrangement joins TRBV14 to TRBJ2-1; D may correspond to TRBD1 or TRBD2 (5 bases each). CDR3 length: 15 residues. Trimming cost V 4 bases and J 2 bases, with 12 bases left between them. Germline V lookup: CDR1 SGHDN, CDR2 FVKESK. This CDR3 is CASSLYGTTYNEQFF. CDR3 sequence (DNA): TGTGCCAGCAGCCTTTATGGGACGACCTACAATGAGCAGTTCTTC.